This T cell receptor beta chain was documented in a study of neurological immune-mediated disorders. This CDR3 is built from 14 residues. Between the trimmed V and J ends, which lost 0 bases and 9 bases, there was a span of 12 bases. Germline-derived CDR1 and CDR2 are SGHTA and FQGNSA. At least ten counts were recorded for this clonotype. As for time point: longitudinal time-point 3. MiXCR was run by TCRdb on the 5' RACE reads, yielding one entry per CDR3 protein. This table has under 100,000 distinct CDR3 sequences, approximately 4.6% appearing once. The sample consisted of PBMCs. V usage is TRBV7-2 and J usage is TRBJ2-1; D ambiguous. This TCR was recovered from a woman aged 55-70 years with multiple sclerosis. The CDR3 sequence is CASSLADKSPEQFF. The CDR3 region has the DNA TGTGCCAGCAGCTTAGCTGACAAGTCACCTGAGCAGTTCTTC.